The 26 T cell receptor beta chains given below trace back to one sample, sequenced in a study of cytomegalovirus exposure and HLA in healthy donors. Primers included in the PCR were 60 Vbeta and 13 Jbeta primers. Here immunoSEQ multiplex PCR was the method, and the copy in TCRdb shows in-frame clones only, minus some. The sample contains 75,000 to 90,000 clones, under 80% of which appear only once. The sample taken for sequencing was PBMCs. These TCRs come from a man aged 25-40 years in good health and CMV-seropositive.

CDR3 protein: CASSHPPGLVYNEQFF. Here the CDR3 DNA reads TGTGCCAGCAGCCATCCCCCGGGACTAGTTTATAATGAGCAGTTCTTC. The rearrangement links TRBV14 to TRBJ2-1; 8 nucleotides match TRBD2. The CDR3 is 16 amino acids. CDR1 and CDR2 (germline): SGHDN, FVKESK. V shed 3 bases, J shed 7 bases, and the junction held 11 bases outside the gene matches.

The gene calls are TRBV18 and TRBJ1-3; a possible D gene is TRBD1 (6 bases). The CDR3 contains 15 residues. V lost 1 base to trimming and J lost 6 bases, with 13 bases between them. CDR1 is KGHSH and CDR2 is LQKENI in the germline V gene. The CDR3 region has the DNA TGTGCCAGCTCACCACTGGACAGCGAACCAAACACCATATATTTT. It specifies CASSPLDSEPNTIYF.

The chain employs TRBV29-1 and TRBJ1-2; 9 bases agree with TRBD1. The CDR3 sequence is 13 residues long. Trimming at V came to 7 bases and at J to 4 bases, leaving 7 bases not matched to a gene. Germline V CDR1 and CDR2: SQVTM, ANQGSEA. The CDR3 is CSGTDRGTYGYTF. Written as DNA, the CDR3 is TGCAGCGGCACAGACAGGGGGACCTATGGCTACACCTTC.

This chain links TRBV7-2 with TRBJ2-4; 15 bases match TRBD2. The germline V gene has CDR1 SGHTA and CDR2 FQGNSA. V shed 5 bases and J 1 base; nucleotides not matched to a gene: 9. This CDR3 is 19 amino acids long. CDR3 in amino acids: CASSPRTSGRGTAKNIQYF. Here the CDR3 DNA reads TGTGCCAGCAGCCCAAGGACTAGCGGGAGGGGGACGGCCAAAAACATTCAGTACTTC.

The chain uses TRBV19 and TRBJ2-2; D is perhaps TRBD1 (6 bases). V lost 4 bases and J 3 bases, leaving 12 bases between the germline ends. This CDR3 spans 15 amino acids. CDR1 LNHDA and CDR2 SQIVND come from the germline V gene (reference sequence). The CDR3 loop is CASSKPGVDTGELFF. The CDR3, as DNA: TGTGCCAGTAGTAAGCCAGGGGTGGACACCGGGGAGCTGTTTTTT.

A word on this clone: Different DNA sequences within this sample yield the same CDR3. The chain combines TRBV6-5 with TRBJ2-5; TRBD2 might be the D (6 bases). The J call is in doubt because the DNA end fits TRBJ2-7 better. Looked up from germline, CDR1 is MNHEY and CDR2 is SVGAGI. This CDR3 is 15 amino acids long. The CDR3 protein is CASSYSGTYSYEQYF. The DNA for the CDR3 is TGTGCCAGCAGTTACTCGGGGACTTACTCCTACGAGCAGTACTTC.

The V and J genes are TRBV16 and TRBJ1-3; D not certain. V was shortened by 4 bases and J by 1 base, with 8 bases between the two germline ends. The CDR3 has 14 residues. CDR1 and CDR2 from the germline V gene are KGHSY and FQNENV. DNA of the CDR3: TGTGCCAGCAGCCCACATAATTCTGGAAACACCATATATTTT. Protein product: CASSPHNSGNTIYF.

This chain's CDR3 is CASSPSGLAQKETQYF. In nucleotides, the CDR3 is TGTGCCAGCAGCCCATCGGGACTAGCGCAAAAAGAGACCCAGTACTTC. This rearrangement joins TRBV5-6 to TRBJ2-5, with 10 bases fitting TRBD2. This CDR3 has 16 amino acids. Germline lookup yields CDR1 SGHDT and CDR2 YYEEEE. V lost 4 bases, J lost 3 bases, and 9 bases stayed unmatched.

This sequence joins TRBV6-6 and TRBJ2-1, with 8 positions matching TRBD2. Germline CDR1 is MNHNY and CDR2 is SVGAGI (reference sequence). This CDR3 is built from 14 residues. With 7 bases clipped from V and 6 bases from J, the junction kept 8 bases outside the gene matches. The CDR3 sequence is CASTSGGRRNEQFF. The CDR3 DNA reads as TGTGCCAGCACCTCGGGAGGGAGACGCAATGAGCAGTTCTTC.

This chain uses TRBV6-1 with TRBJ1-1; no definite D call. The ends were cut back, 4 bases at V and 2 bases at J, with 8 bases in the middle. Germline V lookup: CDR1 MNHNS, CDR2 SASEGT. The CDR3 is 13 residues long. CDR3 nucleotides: TGTGCCAGCAGTGCCCGGGGTAACACTGAAGCTTTCTTT. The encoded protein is CASSARGNTEAFF.

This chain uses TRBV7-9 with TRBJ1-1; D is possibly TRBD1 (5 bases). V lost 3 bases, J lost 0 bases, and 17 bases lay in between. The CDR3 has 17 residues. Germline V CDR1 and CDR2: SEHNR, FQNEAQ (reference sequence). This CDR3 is CASSLGGGPLLNTEAFF. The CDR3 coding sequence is TGTGCCAGCAGCTTGGGGGGGGGACCTCTCTTGAACACTGAAGCTTTCTTT.

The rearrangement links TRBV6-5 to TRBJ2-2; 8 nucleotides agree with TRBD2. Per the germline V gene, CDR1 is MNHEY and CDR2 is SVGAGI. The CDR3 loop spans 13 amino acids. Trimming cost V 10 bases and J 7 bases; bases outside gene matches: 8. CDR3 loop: CATRTSRHGELFF. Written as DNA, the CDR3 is TGTGCCACCAGGACTAGCAGGCACGGGGAGCTGTTTTTT.

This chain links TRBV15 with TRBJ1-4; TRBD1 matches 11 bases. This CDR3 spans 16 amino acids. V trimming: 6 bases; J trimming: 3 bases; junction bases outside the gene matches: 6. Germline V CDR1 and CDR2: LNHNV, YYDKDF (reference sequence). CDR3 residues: CATRGGQGAANEKLFF. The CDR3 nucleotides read TGTGCCACCAGGGGAGGACAGGGGGCGGCTAATGAAAAACTGTTTTTT.

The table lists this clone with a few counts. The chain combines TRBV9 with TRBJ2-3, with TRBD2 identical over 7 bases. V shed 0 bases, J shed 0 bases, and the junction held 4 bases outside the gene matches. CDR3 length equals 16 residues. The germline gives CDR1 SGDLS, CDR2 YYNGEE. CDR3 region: CASSVGGGISTDTQYF. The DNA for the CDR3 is TGTGCCAGCAGCGTAGGGGGGGGGATTAGCACAGATACGCAGTATTTT.

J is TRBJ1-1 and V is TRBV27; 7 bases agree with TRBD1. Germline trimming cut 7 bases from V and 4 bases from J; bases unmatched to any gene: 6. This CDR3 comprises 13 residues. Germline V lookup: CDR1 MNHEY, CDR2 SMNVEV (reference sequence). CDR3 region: CASNYRGSTEAFF. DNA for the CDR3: TGTGCCAGCAACTACAGGGGATCCACTGAAGCTTTCTTT.

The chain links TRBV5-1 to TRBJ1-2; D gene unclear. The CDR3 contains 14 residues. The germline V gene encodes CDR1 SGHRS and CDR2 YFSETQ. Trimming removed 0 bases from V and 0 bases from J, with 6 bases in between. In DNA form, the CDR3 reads TGCGCCAGCAGCTTGGACACGACTAACTATGGCTACACCTTC. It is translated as CASSLDTTNYGYTF.

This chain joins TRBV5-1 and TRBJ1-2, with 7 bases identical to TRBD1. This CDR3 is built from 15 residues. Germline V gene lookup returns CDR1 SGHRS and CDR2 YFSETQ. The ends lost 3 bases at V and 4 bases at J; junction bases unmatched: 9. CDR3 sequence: CASSSRGGAGYGYTF. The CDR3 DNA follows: TGCGCCAGCAGCTCCCGAGGGGGCGCAGGCTATGGCTACACCTTC.

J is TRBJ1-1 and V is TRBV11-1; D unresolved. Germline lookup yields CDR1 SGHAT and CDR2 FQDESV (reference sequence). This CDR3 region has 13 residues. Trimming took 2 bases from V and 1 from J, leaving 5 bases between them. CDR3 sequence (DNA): TGTGCCAGCAGCTTATGGAGGAACACTGAAGCTTTCTTT. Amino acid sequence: CASSLWRNTEAFF.

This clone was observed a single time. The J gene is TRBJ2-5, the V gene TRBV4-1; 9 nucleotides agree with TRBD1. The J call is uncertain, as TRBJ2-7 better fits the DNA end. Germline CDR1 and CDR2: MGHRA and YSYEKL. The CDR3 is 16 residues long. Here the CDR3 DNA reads TGCGCCAGCAGCCAGCTGGGGGGACAGGGAATATACGAGCAGTACTTC. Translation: CASSQLGGQGIYEQYF.

Here the CDR3 reads CAWSVYLIGIRLAGGNEQFF. The CDR3, as DNA: TGTGCCTGGAGTGTATACCTTATCGGGATTCGGCTAGCGGGAGGCAATGAGCAGTTCTTC. The V and J genes are TRBV30 and TRBJ2-1; the match to TRBD2 covers 11 bases. The length of the CDR3 is 20 residues. Germline V gene sequence: CDR1 GTSNPN, CDR2 SVGIG (reference sequence). Unmatched junction bases numbered 19, after V lost 0 bases and J lost 6 bases.

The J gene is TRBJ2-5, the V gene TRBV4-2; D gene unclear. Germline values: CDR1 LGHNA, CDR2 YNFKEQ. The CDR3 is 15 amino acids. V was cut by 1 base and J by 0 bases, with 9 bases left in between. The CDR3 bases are TGTGCCAGCAGCCAAGTGGGCCGGTACCAAGAGACCCAGTACTTC. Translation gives CASSQVGRYQETQYF.

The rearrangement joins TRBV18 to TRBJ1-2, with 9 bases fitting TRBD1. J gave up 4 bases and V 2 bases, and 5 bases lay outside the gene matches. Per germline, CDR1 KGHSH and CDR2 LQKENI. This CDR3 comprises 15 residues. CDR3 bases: TGTGCCAGCTCACCAAGACAGGGGGGAAGCTATGGCTACACCTTC. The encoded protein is CASSPRQGGSYGYTF.

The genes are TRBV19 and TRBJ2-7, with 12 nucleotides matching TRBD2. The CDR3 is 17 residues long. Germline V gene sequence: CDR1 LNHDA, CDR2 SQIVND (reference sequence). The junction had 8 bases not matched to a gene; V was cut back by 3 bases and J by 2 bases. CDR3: CASSIGLAGPPTYEQYF. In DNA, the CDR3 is TGTGCCAGTAGTATCGGACTAGCGGGACCGCCTACCTACGAGCAGTACTTC.

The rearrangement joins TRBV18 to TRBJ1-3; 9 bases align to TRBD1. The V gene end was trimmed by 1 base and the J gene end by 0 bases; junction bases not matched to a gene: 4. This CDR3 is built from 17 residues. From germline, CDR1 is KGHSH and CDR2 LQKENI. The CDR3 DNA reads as TGTGCCAGCTCACCACAGGGGACAGGGTTCTCTGGAAACACCATATATTTT. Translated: CASSPQGTGFSGNTIYF.

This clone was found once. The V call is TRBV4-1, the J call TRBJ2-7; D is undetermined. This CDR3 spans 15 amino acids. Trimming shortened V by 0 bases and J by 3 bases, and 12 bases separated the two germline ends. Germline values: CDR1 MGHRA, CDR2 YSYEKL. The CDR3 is CASSQEESFVYEQYF. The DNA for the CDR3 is TGCGCCAGCAGCCAAGAAGAGAGTTTCGTCTACGAGCAGTACTTC.

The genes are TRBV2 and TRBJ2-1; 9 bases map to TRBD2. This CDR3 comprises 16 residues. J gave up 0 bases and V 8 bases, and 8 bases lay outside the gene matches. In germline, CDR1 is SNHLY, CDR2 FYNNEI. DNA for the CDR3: TGTGCCAGCGCCACGGAGCGGGGGGTCTCCTACAATGAGCAGTTCTTC. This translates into CASATERGVSYNEQFF. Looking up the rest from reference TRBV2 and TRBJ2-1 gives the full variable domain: EPEVTQTPSHQVTQMGQEVILRCVPISNHLYFYWYRQILGQKVEFLVSFYNNEISEKSEIFDDQFSVERPDGSNFTLKIRSTKLEDSAMYFCASATERGVSYNEQFFGPGTRLTVL.